Listed here are 12 T cell receptor beta chains from one sample, sequenced in a study of T cell repertoires in cytomegalovirus infection. TCRdb re-called the reads with MiXCR, one entry per CDR3 protein. This sample has around 740,000 distinct CDR3 sequences; under 40% occur once, and the top ten carry under 3%. Sequenced: PBMCs. The origin of the receptors is a human donor in good health (CMV status not recorded). Some clones in this sample may be carry-over from other donors' samples.

This clonotype has only a few counts. V is TRBV18 and J is TRBJ2-6, with 10 positions matching TRBD2. The germline CDR1 and CDR2 sequences are KGHSH and LQKENI. The CDR3 length is 19 residues. Trimming took 2 bases from V and 0 from J; bases not matched to a gene: 7. The CDR3 reads CASSPWASGGNSGANVLTF. The CDR3 DNA sequence: TGTGCCAGCTCACCATGGGCTAGCGGGGGAAACTCTGGGGCCAACGTCCTGACTTTC.

This clonotype has a count of ten or more. The chain links TRBV19 to TRBJ1-1; D possibly corresponds to TRBD1 (6 bases). The CDR3 sequence is 13 residues long. The V gene's germline CDR1 is LNHDA and CDR2 SQIVND (reference sequence). Trimming took 9 bases from V and 1 from J, leaving 12 bases between them. This chain's CDR3 is CASSMGQNTEAFF. The CDR3, as DNA: TGTGCCAGCAGCATGGGACAGAACACTGAAGCTTTCTTT. The full variable domain, completed using reference TRBV19 and TRBJ1-1, is DGGITQSPKYLFRKEGQNVTLSCEQNLNHDAMYWYRQDPGQGLRLIYYSQIVNDFQKGDIAEGYSVSREKKESFPLTVTSAQKNPTAFYLCASSMGQNTEAFFGQGTRLTVV.

Of note for this clonotype: The CDR3 does not end in the conserved phenylalanine or tryptophan, so this is likely a read error. The V gene is TRBV7-2, the J gene TRBJ1-5, with TRBD1 identical over 7 bases. CDR1 is SGHTA and CDR2 is FQGNSA in the germline V gene. The J segment lost 5 bases and the V segment lost 5 bases, leaving 3 bases of the junction unmatched. The CDR3 extends over 13 amino acids. The CDR3 region is CASSLQGDQPQHL. The DNA of the CDR3 is TGTGCCAGCAGCCTCCAGGGGGATCAGCCCCAGCATCTT.

The chain couples TRBV23-1 to TRBJ1-5, with unresolved D. TRBV23-1 is treated as an ORF (open reading frame) with a function not yet certain. This CDR3 comprises 21 residues. The V end was cut by 4 bases, the J end by 0 bases, with 28 bases between. The CDR3 DNA reads as TGCGCCAGCAGTCCCAGAAAGCACAGTTTCGGCCATATAGATAGCAATCAGCCCCAGCATTTT. Protein product: CASSPRKHSFGHIDSNQPQHF.

The rearrangement links TRBV6-8 to TRBJ2-7; weak D call: TRBD2 (7 bases). With 6 bases removed from V and 5 bases from J, the gap between germline ends came to 11 bases. Per germline, CDR1 MNHGY and CDR2 SAAAGT. CDR3 length: 12 amino acids. The CDR3 DNA is TGTGCCAGCAGACGGGGGGCCAACGAGCAGTACTTC. Its protein product is CASRRGANEQYF.

V usage is TRBV27 and J usage is TRBJ1-6; TRBD1 agrees at 9 bases. The CDR3 is 13 residues long. The germline V gene encodes CDR1 MNHEY and CDR2 SMNVEV (reference sequence). With V trimmed by 6 bases and J by 9 bases, 3 bases remained unmatched. CDR3 nucleotides: TGTGCCAGCAGACAGGGGGCGTTTTCACCCCTCCACTTT. It codes for CASRQGAFSPLHF.

V and J are TRBV12-3 or TRBV12-4 and TRBJ2-5; 7 bases are a match to TRBD1. Trimming took 6 bases from V and 5 from J; bases not matched to a gene: 9. The CDR3 extends over 14 amino acids. The CDR3 nucleotides read TGTGCCAGCAGGGGGACAGCAACCGGCGAGACCCAGTACTTC. Amino acid sequence: CASRGTATGETQYF.

V usage is TRBV19 and J usage is TRBJ1-5; D unclear. The germline gives CDR1 LNHDA, CDR2 SQIVND (reference sequence). The CDR3 length is 14 residues. Trimming cost V 3 bases and J 3 bases, with 9 bases left between them. The CDR3 loop is CASSMPEYNQPQHF. The CDR3 coding sequence is TGTGCCAGTAGTATGCCAGAATACAATCAGCCCCAGCATTTT.

The rearrangement links TRBV4-1 to TRBJ1-5; no clear D gene. V was clipped by 0 bases and J by 9 bases, with 12 bases between them. CDR1 is MGHRA, CDR2 YSYEKL, per germline. This CDR3 spans 14 amino acids. CDR3 sequence (DNA): TGCGCCAGCAGCCAAGAACCCGCCGTGGGGCCCCAGCATTTT. It encodes CASSQEPAVGPQHF.

Only a few counts were recorded for this clonotype. This rearrangement joins TRBV3-1 to TRBJ1-1; no definite D call. This CDR3 is built from 12 residues. Trimming cost V 3 bases and J 0 bases, with 2 bases left between them. Germline CDR1 reads LGHDT; CDR2 reads YNNKEL (reference sequence). The CDR3 DNA reads as TGTGCCAGCAGCCAGATGAACACTGAAGCTTTCTTT. It codes for CASSQMNTEAFF.

This clonotype was observed a few times. This sequence joins TRBV12-3 or TRBV12-4 and TRBJ1-1; TRBD1 aligns across 9 bases. The CDR3 spans 17 residues. Losses at the gene ends were 6 bases for V and 4 bases for J; bases not matched to a gene: 15. CDR3 bases: TGTGCCAGCAGCCTCGGACAGGGGAATTTGAGAGGCACTGAAGCTTTCTTT. Protein: CASSLGQGNLRGTEAFF.

The rearrangement links TRBV12-3 or TRBV12-4 to TRBJ1-1, with TRBD1 as a possible D gene (5 bases). V was cut by 7 bases and J by 4 bases, with 10 bases left in between. The CDR3 spans 12 residues. CDR3 bases: TGTGCCAGCATGGGGGAGGGCACTGAAGCTTTCTTT. This codes for CASMGEGTEAFF.